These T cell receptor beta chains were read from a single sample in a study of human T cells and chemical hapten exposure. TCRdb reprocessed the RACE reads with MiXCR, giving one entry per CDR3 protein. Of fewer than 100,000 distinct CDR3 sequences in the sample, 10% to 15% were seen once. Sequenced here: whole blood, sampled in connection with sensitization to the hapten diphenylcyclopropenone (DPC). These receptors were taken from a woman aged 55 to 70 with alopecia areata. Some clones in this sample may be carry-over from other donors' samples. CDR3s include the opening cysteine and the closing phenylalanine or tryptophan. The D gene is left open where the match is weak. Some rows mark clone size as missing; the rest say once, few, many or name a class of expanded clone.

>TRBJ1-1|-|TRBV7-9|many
TGTGCCAGCAGTGGGGGACCGAACACTGAAGCTTTCTTT
CASSGGPNTEAFF
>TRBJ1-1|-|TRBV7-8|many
TGTGCCAGCAGCCTCCAGAATTCTGAAGCTTTCTTT
CASSLQNSEAFF
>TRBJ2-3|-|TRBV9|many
TGTGCCAGCGGAGATACGCAGTATTTT
CASGDTQYF
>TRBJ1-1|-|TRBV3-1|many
TGTGCCAGCAGCCAAGTTCAGGACACTGAAGCTTTCTTT
CASSQVQDTEAFF
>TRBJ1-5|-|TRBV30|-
TGTGCCTGGAGTCCTGGGGTTATTAGCAATCAGCCCCAGCATTTT
CAWSPGVISNQPQHF
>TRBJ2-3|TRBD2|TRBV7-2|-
TGTGCCAGCAGCCCACCCGTCTCTAGCGGGAGCACAGATACGCAGTATTTT
CASSPPVSSGSTDTQYF
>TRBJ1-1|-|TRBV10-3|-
TGTGCCATCAGTGAGGTCATGAACACTGAAGCTTTCTTT
CAISEVMNTEAFF
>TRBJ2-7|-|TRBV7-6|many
TGTGCCAGCAGCTTGAAGGGGTACGAGCAGTACTTC
CASSLKGYEQYF
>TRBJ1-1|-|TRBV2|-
TGTGCCAGCAGTGTCGCAGGGCTGAACACTGAAGCTTTCTTT
CASSVAGLNTEAFF
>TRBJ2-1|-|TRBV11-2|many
TGTGCCAGCAGCCCCAACCCCGGGGGTAATGAGCAGTTCTTC
CASSPNPGGNEQFF
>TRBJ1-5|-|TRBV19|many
TGTGCCAGTAGTATGGAGAAATGGGCTAATAGCAATCAGCCCCAGCATTTT
CASSMEKWANSNQPQHF
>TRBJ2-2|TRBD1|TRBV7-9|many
TGTGCCAGCAGCCCAGACAGGGGAAACACCGGGGAGCTGTTTTTT
CASSPDRGNTGELFF
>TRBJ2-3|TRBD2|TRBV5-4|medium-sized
TGTGCCAGCAGCCTACTAGCGGGGAACACAGATACGCAGTATTTT
CASSLLAGNTDTQYF
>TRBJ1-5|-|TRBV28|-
TGTGCCAGCAGTTCCCCTGGCGCCAATCAGCCCCAGCATTTT
CASSSPGANQPQHF
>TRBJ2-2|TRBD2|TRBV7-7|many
TGTGCTAGCAGCTTAGCCCCTAGCGGGGCCGGAAACACCGGGGAGCTGTTTTTT
CASSLAPSGAGNTGELFF
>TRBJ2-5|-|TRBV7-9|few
TGTGCCAGCAGCTTAAACGCTCAGGAGACCCAGTACTTC
CASSLNAQETQYF
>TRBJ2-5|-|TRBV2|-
TGTGCCAGCAGCCCACGCAGGGCCCAGTACTTC
CASSPRRAQYF
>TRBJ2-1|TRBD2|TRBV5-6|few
TGTGCCACCGCCCCCCTAGCGGGGGGGTCGTTCTACAATGAGCAGTTCTTC
CATAPLAGGSFYNEQFF
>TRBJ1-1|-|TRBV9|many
TGTGCCAGCAGCGTAGGCCCAGACACTGAAGCTTTCTTT
CASSVGPDTEAFF
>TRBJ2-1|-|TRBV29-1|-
TGCAGCGTTTTTCAGAGAGCCTACAATGAGCAGTTCTTC
CSVFQRAYNEQFF
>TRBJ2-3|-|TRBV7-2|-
TGTGCCAGCAGCCAGTTCGCAGATACGCAGTATTTT
CASSQFADTQYF
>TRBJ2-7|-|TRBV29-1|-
TGCAGCGTGATAGCGGCGGCTTCCTCCTACGAGCAGTACTTC
CSVIAAASSYEQYF
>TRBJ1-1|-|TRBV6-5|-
TGTGCCAGCGAGGGTAGGGTGAGCACTGAAGCTTTCTTT
CASEGRVSTEAFF
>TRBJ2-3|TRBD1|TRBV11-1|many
TGTGCCAGCCGATGGACAGGGACTCCGGATACGCAGTATTTT
CASRWTGTPDTQYF
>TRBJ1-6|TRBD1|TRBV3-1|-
TGTGCCAGCAGCCAAGATTGGACAGGGGATTCACCCCTCCACTTT
CASSQDWTGDSPLHF
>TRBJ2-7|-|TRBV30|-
TGTGCCTGGAAACACAGCTCCTACGAGCAGTACTTC
CAWKHSSYEQYF
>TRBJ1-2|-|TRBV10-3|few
TGTGCCATCAGTGAGAGCGCAGGGATTGGCTACACCTTC
CAISESAGIGYTF
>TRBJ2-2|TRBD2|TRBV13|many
TGTGCCAGCAGCTTAGAGGTCCTAGCGGGGGACACTACCGGGGAGCTGTTTTTT
CASSLEVLAGDTTGELFF
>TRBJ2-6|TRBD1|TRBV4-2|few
TGTGCCAGCAGCCAAGTATCCAGGACAGGACGTTCTGGGGCCAACGTCCTGACTTTC
CASSQVSRTGRSGANVLTF